The present entry profiles one TCR beta chain with its context. The data originate from a study of sequential checkpoint blockade in melanoma. Turning to the study itself: Patients were randomized 1:1 to nivolumab-then-ipilimumab or ipilimumab-then-nivolumab first-line. After both sequences, patients received maintenance nivolumab.

Treatment indicated: randomized to nivolumab then ipilimumab (arm A) or the reverse (arm B). Produced via immunoSEQ multiplex PCR; TCRdb's table is partial and in-frame only. Among some 14,000 clones, roughly 50% were seen once, and the ten largest hold around 15%. The CDR3 is 16 residues long. Germline V gene sequence: CDR1 MNHEY, CDR2 SMNVEV (reference sequence). The V end lost 5 bases, the J end lost 4 bases, and 20 bases lay between the germline ends. V usage is TRBV27 and J usage is TRBJ1-1, with a possible D match to TRBD1 (5 bases). The receptor was isolated from a human donor with melanoma. This specimen was CD8+ T cells sorted from blood (inferred from file names), taken from a patient given nivolumab and ipilimumab in sequence. The CDR3 region is CASSEFGGVLSTEAFF. DNA for the CDR3: TGTGCCAGCAGTGAATTTGGGGGGGTTCTTTCCACTGAAGCTTTCTTT.